The next 27 T cell receptor beta chains were all read from a single sample in a study of T cell responses to AZD1222 COVID-19 vaccine. Data came from immunoSEQ multiplex PCR; TCRdb stores just in-frame clones and leaves some out. The sample has 98,000 or so clones, about 91% seen once; the top ten hold roughly 20%. Here the sequenced sample was peripheral blood, taken on day 0 of AZD1222 vaccination. Every receptor here comes from an adult in good health.

V is TRBV11-2 and J is TRBJ2-1; 7 bases are shared with TRBD2. With V trimmed by 1 base and J by 3 bases, 6 bases remained unmatched. This CDR3 is built from 16 residues. From germline, CDR1 is SGHAT and CDR2 FQNNGV. CDR3 protein: CASSLAASGHYNEQFF. The CDR3 DNA sequence: TGTGCCAGCAGCTTAGCGGCTAGCGGACACTACAATGAGCAGTTCTTC.

This chain joins TRBV10-3 and TRBJ1-2; 7 bases are shared with TRBD1. CDR3 size: 14 residues. With V trimmed by 7 bases and J by 5 bases, 10 bases remained unmatched. The V gene's germline CDR1 is ENHRY and CDR2 SYGVKD. CDR3 sequence: CAITPGQDIYGYTF. CDR3 in DNA: TGTGCCATCACTCCCGGACAGGACATTTATGGCTACACCTTC.

The genes are TRBV2 and TRBJ2-3, with D perhaps matching TRBD2 (6 bases). There are 13 residues in the CDR3. V lost 9 bases to trimming and J lost 5 bases, with 15 bases between them. CDR1 and CDR2 from the germline V gene are SNHLY and FYNNEI. In DNA, the CDR3 is TGTGCCAGGTTGGGGGGTAATGGAGATACGCAGTATTTT. It yields the protein CARLGGNGDTQYF.

This clone was detected once. The chain joins TRBV9 to TRBJ1-4; 9 bases line up with TRBD1. The CDR3 length is 15 residues. Germline loops: CDR1 SGDLS, CDR2 YYNGEE. V lost 4 bases, J lost 5 bases, and 6 bases stayed unmatched. CDR3: CASSPQQGANEKLFF. The CDR3 coding sequence is TGTGCCAGCAGCCCCCAACAGGGGGCGAATGAAAAACTGTTTTTT.

V gene TRBV19 combines with J gene TRBJ1-2; a weak D match, TRBD1 (5 bases). Trimming left V 7 bases short and J 6 bases short, with 27 bases between. Per germline, CDR1 LNHDA and CDR2 SQIVND (reference sequence). This CDR3 is 17 amino acids long. The CDR3 DNA is TGTGCCAGTATCCCCGGGACCGCCTCCTCGTCGGGTCATGGCTACACCTTC. It is translated as CASIPGTASSSGHGYTF.

The chain links TRBV21-1 to TRBJ1-1. TRBV21-1 is a recognized pseudogene. The CDR3 runs 18 residues. The CDR3 loop is CASSKALGAPRGDTEAFF. For the CDR3, the DNA is TGTGCCAGCAGCAAAGCGCTAGGGGCCCCTCGGGGGGACACTGAAGCTTTCTTT.

The chain is built from TRBV7-9 and TRBJ1-5; the D is unclear. In germline, CDR1 is SEHNR, CDR2 FQNEAQ (reference sequence). V was shortened by 3 bases and J by 0 bases, with 9 bases between the two germline ends. This CDR3 is 15 amino acids long. Here the CDR3 DNA reads TGTGCCAGCAGCTTCGGTTCCTATAGCAATCAGCCCCAGCATTTT. Protein sequence: CASSFGSYSNQPQHF.

The chain employs TRBV6-5 and TRBJ1-4, with D unresolved. V was cut by 8 bases and J by 8 bases, with 15 bases left in between. Germline CDR1 MNHEY, CDR2 SVGAGI. The CDR3 extends over 13 amino acids. Written as DNA, the CDR3 is TGTGCCAGCTGGGGAGAAAAGGAGGAAAAACTGTTTTTT. The encoded protein is CASWGEKEEKLFF.

The chain links TRBV7-3 to TRBJ2-7, with D perhaps matching TRBD2 (5 bases). V shed 2 bases and J shed 1 base, with 12 bases lying between them. This CDR3 is built from 15 residues. The V gene's germline CDR1 is SGHTA and CDR2 FQGTGA. The CDR3 nucleotides read TGTGCCAGCAGCTTACGGGCAGGAGGATCCTACGAGCAGTACTTC. Its translation is CASSLRAGGSYEQYF.

The CDR3 loop reads CASSEFRGATNEKLFF. The CDR3 nucleotides are TGTGCCAGCAGTGAATTCCGCGGGGCAACTAATGAAAAACTGTTTTTT. The chain carries TRBV25-1 and TRBJ1-4, with unresolved D. The CDR3 spans 16 residues. Germline CDR1 reads MGHDK; CDR2 reads SYGVNS. The germline V and J ends were trimmed by 1 base and 0 bases, with 9 bases remaining between them.

A word on this clone: A much larger clone differs from this one at a single base, so this may be a read error. The V and J genes are TRBV11-3 and TRBJ1-1; TRBD1 might be the D (6 bases). The CDR3 extends over 14 amino acids. CDR1 and CDR2 (germline): SGHNT, YENEEA. The V and J ends lost 1 base and 1 base respectively, with 7 bases between them. CDR3 nucleotide sequence: TGTGCCAGCAGCTTAGGAGGGGGGAACACTGAAGCTTTCTTT. Translation: CASSLGGGNTEAFF. Using reference TRBV11-3 and TRBJ1-1 for the parts outside the CDR3, the full variable domain is EAGVVQSPRYKIIEKKQPVAFWCNPISGHNTLYWYLQNLGQGPELLIRYENEEAVDDSQLPKDRFSAERLKGVDSTLKIQPAELGDSAVYLCASSLGGGNTEAFFGQGTRLTVV.

The chain joins TRBV4-2 to TRBJ1-4; 7 nucleotides line up with TRBD1. There are 18 residues in the CDR3. J lost 3 bases, V lost 0 bases, and 10 bases had no gene match. The germline V gene has CDR1 LGHNA and CDR2 YNFKEQ. The CDR3 sequence is CASSQDLQRTGPNEKLFF. The CDR3 DNA reads TGTGCCAGCAGCCAAGATCTTCAGCGGACAGGCCCTAATGAAAAACTGTTTTTT.

This clone has a single count. J is TRBJ1-2 and V is TRBV6-4; TRBD1 aligns across 8 bases. V trimming: 9 bases; J trimming: 3 bases; junction bases outside the gene matches: 12. The CDR3 totals 15 residues. CDR1 and CDR2 from the germline V gene are MRHNA and SNTAGT. CDR3 amino acids: CARGIKDREHYGYTF. DNA of the CDR3: TGTGCCAGGGGGATTAAGGACAGGGAGCACTATGGCTACACCTTC.

The J gene is TRBJ2-7, the V gene TRBV3-1 (or the pseudogene TRBV3-2); D tentatively fits TRBD1 or TRBD2 (5 bases each). Germline V gives CDR1 LGHDT, CDR2 YNNKEL (reference sequence). There are 14 residues in the CDR3. The germline V and J ends were trimmed by 0 bases and 2 bases, with 8 bases remaining between them. Here the CDR3 reads CASSQDPGPYEQYF. Here the CDR3 DNA reads TGTGCCAGCAGCCAAGATCCGGGACCCTACGAGCAGTACTTC.

The chain employs TRBV9 and TRBJ2-2; 10 positions agree with TRBD1. Germline V CDR1 and CDR2: SGDLS, YYNGEE. This CDR3 spans 16 amino acids. Unmatched junction bases numbered 8, after V lost 4 bases and J lost 5 bases. This CDR3 reads CASSLRQGADTGELFF. The CDR3, as DNA: TGTGCCAGCAGCCTAAGACAGGGGGCGGATACCGGGGAGCTGTTTTTT.

The chain links TRBV9 to TRBJ1-3; D perhaps matches TRBD1 (5 bases). Trimming left V 2 bases short and J 1 base short, with 7 bases between. The CDR3 length is 14 residues. Germline loops: CDR1 SGDLS, CDR2 YYNGEE. Written as DNA, the CDR3 is TGTGCCAGCAGCGTCAGGGATTCTGGAAACACCATATATTTT. Its protein is CASSVRDSGNTIYF.

The gene calls are TRBV5-1 and TRBJ2-7; 7 positions agree with TRBD1. Germline CDR1 and CDR2: SGHRS and YFSETQ. Trimming at V came to 4 bases and at J to 0 bases, leaving 7 bases not matched to a gene. The CDR3 is 15 amino acids. The CDR3 DNA reads as TGCGCCAGCAGCCCCACAGGGGCCCTCTCCTACGAGCAGTACTTC. It translates to CASSPTGALSYEQYF.

V and J are TRBV6-5 and TRBJ2-7, with 8 bases identical to TRBD2. The junction had 6 bases not matched to a gene; V was cut back by 2 bases and J by 6 bases. The germline V gene encodes CDR1 MNHEY and CDR2 SVGAGI. The CDR3 runs to 14 residues. The CDR3 region has the DNA TGTGCCAGCAGTTACCGGCGGGGGGCGGCCGAGCAGTACTTC. As protein: CASSYRRGAAEQYF.

The V and J genes are TRBV2 and TRBJ2-1, with D maybe TRBD2 (5 bases). The CDR3 covers 12 residues. Germline CDR1 and CDR2: SNHLY and FYNNEI. V lost 1 base to trimming and J lost 8 bases, with 6 bases between them. The CDR3: CASSEGGHEQFF. In nucleotides, the CDR3 is TGTGCCAGCAGTGAAGGAGGGCATGAGCAGTTCTTC. Using reference TRBV2 and TRBJ2-1 for the parts outside the CDR3, the full variable domain is EPEVTQTPSHQVTQMGQEVILRCVPISNHLYFYWYRQILGQKVEFLVSFYNNEISEKSEIFDDQFSVERPDGSNFTLKIRSTKLEDSAMYFCASSEGGHEQFFGPGTRLTVL.

The chain combines TRBV7-8 with TRBJ2-1; 7 nucleotides line up with TRBD1. The CDR3 length is 14 residues. CDR1 SGHVS and CDR2 FQNEAQ come from the germline V gene. J gave up 5 bases and V 3 bases, and 4 bases lay outside the gene matches. CDR3 sequence (DNA): TGTGCCAGCAGCTTTCGGGACAGAAACAATGAGCAGTTCTTC. Protein sequence: CASSFRDRNNEQFF.

The CDR3 nucleotides read TGTGCCAGCAGCTTTTTAAAAGCTCCCGTCCAAACCGAGCAGTACTTC. Translation: CASSFLKAPVQTEQYF. The V call is TRBV5-4, the J call TRBJ2-7; D is uncertain. Trimming took off 2 bases at V and 6 bases at J, with 21 bases between the two ends. Per the germline V gene, CDR1 is SGHNT and CDR2 is YYREEE (reference sequence). The CDR3 runs to 16 residues.

The chain carries TRBV5-5 and TRBJ1-1; D unresolved. In germline, CDR1 is SGHKS, CDR2 YYEKEE (reference sequence). The CDR3 is 14 amino acids. Trimming cost V 4 bases and J 0 bases, with 10 bases left between them. CDR3 bases: TGTGCCAGCAGCGTACAGCCCATGAACACTGAAGCTTTCTTT. It encodes CASSVQPMNTEAFF.

The chain couples TRBV15 to TRBJ1-2; perhaps TRBD1 as D (5 bases). The germline CDR1 and CDR2 sequences are LNHNV and YYDKDF (reference sequence). The CDR3 contains 14 residues. Trimming shortened V by 5 bases and J by 4 bases, and 14 bases separated the two germline ends. In DNA form, the CDR3 reads TGTGCCACCAGCCCCCGGGACTCGGGCTATGGCTACACCTTC. Translating gives CATSPRDSGYGYTF.

A word on this clone: Since the CDR3 does not end with the conserved phenylalanine or tryptophan, this likely comes from a read error. This chain uses TRBV2 with TRBJ1-6, with 12 nucleotides matching TRBD1. CDR1 is SNHLY, CDR2 FYNNEI, per germline. The CDR3 sequence is 15 residues long. V shed 7 bases, J shed 13 bases, and the junction held 11 bases outside the gene matches. The DNA for the CDR3 is TGTGCCAGCACAGGGGACAGGGGGCGATTCACGCCCCTCCACCTT. Translation gives CASTGDRGRFTPLHL.

V gene TRBV30 combines with J gene TRBJ2-2; D is possibly TRBD2 (7 bases). V was shortened by 2 bases and J by 2 bases, with 12 bases between the two germline ends. The germline V gene has CDR1 GTSNPN and CDR2 SVGIG (reference sequence). The CDR3 loop spans 15 amino acids. CDR3 nucleotide sequence: TGTGCCTGGAGTAAGGGGGGGAGCAACACCGGGGAGCTGTTTTTT. This sequence encodes CAWSKGGSNTGELFF. The variable domain in full, with the rest retrieved from reference TRBV30 and TRBJ2-2, is SQTIHQWPATLVQPVGSPLSLECTVEGTSNPNLYWYRQAAGRGLQLLFYSVGIGQISSEVPQNLSASRPQDRQFILSSKKLLLSDSGFYLCAWSKGGSNTGELFFGEGSRLTVL.

The chain recombines TRBV5-1 with TRBJ1-2; 7 bases align to TRBD1. Trimming at V came to 4 bases and at J to 2 bases, leaving 11 bases not matched to a gene. CDR1 is SGHRS and CDR2 is YFSETQ in the germline V gene. The CDR3 extends over 16 amino acids. DNA of the CDR3: TGCGCCAGCAGCCCCTACCGGGACAGTACCAACTATGGCTACACCTTC. Translating gives CASSPYRDSTNYGYTF.

The chain has TRBV7-3 and TRBJ1-4, with TRBD1 matching over 8 bases. Germline V gives CDR1 SGHTA, CDR2 FQGTGA. The length of the CDR3 is 14 residues. The V segment lost 5 bases and the J segment 8 bases; nucleotides outside the gene matches: 7. CDR3 coding DNA: TGTGCCAGCAGCCCCCAGGGGGCGAGGGAAAAACTGTTTTTT. Translating gives CASSPQGAREKLFF.